What follows describes a single T cell receptor beta chain. Germline V gene sequence: CDR1 MDHEN, CDR2 SYDVKM. The germline V and J ends were trimmed by 4 bases and 4 bases, with 14 bases remaining between them. This CDR3 spans 15 amino acids. Primers for the PCR totalled 60 Vbeta and 13 Jbeta. Clones were sequenced by immunoSEQ multiplex PCR, and TCRdb holds only the in-frame ones, with some missing. The sample carries 100,000 to 150,000 clones, 80% recorded once. This sample stems from a study of cytomegalovirus exposure and HLA in healthy donors. This chain joins TRBV28 and TRBJ1-5; D is undetermined. Material for sequencing was PBMCs. This sequence was found in a female donor in good health and CMV-seropositive. The CDR3 DNA reads as TGTGCCAGCAGTTGGGAGGGATTACGTAATCAGCCCCAGCATTTT. It encodes CASSWEGLRNQPQHF.